These 26 T cell receptor beta chains were sequenced from one sample in a study of T cell responses to AZD1222 COVID-19 vaccine. The data were produced by immunoSEQ multiplex PCR, yet TCRdb's version contains in-frame clones alone and is incomplete. The sample yields approximately 160,000 clones, 75% to 95% seen once. The input for sequencing was peripheral blood, taken on day 0 of AZD1222 vaccination. The receptors here all came from an adult in good health.

The DNA for the CDR3 is TGTGCCAGCGAAAGGCGGGGGGACAACACCGGGGAGCTGTTTTTT. Encoded protein: CASERRGDNTGELFF. V is TRBV6-5 and J is TRBJ2-2; the match to TRBD2 covers 8 bases. V shed 8 bases and J 2 bases; nucleotides not matched to a gene: 7. The CDR3 loop spans 15 amino acids. Germline V CDR1 and CDR2: MNHEY, SVGAGI.

This rearrangement joins TRBV19 to TRBJ1-5; TRBD1 aligns across 8 bases. Germline-derived CDR1 and CDR2 are LNHDA and SQIVND (reference sequence). The CDR3 totals 16 residues. Trimming removed 10 bases from V and 0 bases from J; junction bases left unmatched: 11. The CDR3: CAISTGTGNSNQPQHF. CDR3 in DNA: TGTGCCATCTCCACCGGGACAGGAAATAGCAATCAGCCCCAGCATTTT. The full variable domain, its missing parts supplied by reference TRBV19 and TRBJ1-5, is DGGITQSPKYLFRKEGQNVTLSCEQNLNHDAMYWYRQDPGQGLRLIYYSQIVNDFQKGDIAEGYSVSREKKESFPLTVTSAQKNPTAFYLCAISTGTGNSNQPQHFGDGTRLSIL.

The V call is TRBV20-1, the J call TRBJ2-7; perhaps TRBD2 as D (5 bases). CDR3 length: 11 residues. The germline V gene has CDR1 DFQATT and CDR2 SNEGSKA (reference sequence). Trimming stripped 3 bases from V and 6 bases from J, with 9 bases between. The CDR3 region has the DNA TGCAGTGCTAGGTCCGGGGTCGAGCAGTACTTC. Its protein is CSARSGVEQYF.

This chain uses TRBV27 with TRBJ1-6, with D unresolved. Per the germline V gene, CDR1 is MNHEY and CDR2 is SMNVEV (reference sequence). V was shortened by 2 bases and J by 6 bases, with 2 bases between the two germline ends. The CDR3 contains 12 residues. In nucleotides, the CDR3 is TGTGCCAGCAGTTTAGTTAATTCACCCCTCCACTTT. Its translation: CASSLVNSPLHF.

Only one count was recorded for this clone. The chain joins TRBV5-1 to TRBJ2-2, with D maybe TRBD2 (5 bases). V was trimmed by 0 bases and J by 6 bases, leaving 12 bases between them. The CDR3 loop spans 15 amino acids. The germline V gene encodes CDR1 SGHRS and CDR2 YFSETQ. CDR3 region: CASSLAEGSSGELFF. DNA for the CDR3: TGCGCCAGCAGCTTGGCCGAGGGAAGTTCCGGGGAGCTGTTTTTT.

This clone occurred once. The V call is TRBV7-2, the J call TRBJ2-2; 12 nucleotides match TRBD1. J lost 5 bases, V lost 5 bases, and 3 bases had no gene match. Germline V gene sequence: CDR1 SGHTA, CDR2 FQGNSA. The CDR3 totals 15 residues. The CDR3 here is CASSAGQGATGELFF. Here the CDR3 DNA reads TGTGCCAGCAGCGCGGGACAGGGGGCGACCGGGGAGCTGTTTTTT.

The rearrangement uses TRBV2 and TRBJ2-3; the match to TRBD2 covers 14 bases. Germline assignment: CDR1 SNHLY and CDR2 FYNNEI. The CDR3 spans 19 residues. The ends lost 6 bases at V and 2 bases at J; junction bases unmatched: 13. The chain's CDR3 is CASRLPGLAGVDSTDTQYF. Written as DNA, the CDR3 is TGTGCCAGCAGACTACCGGGACTAGCGGGGGTTGATTCCACAGATACGCAGTATTTT.

The chain recombines TRBV7-2 with TRBJ1-4; D remains ambiguous. CDR3 length: 15 amino acids. V lost 0 bases to trimming and J lost 8 bases, with 13 bases between them. The germline CDR1 and CDR2 sequences are SGHTA and FQGNSA. CDR3 region: CASSLASAFKEKLFF. CDR3 nucleotides: TGTGCCAGCAGCTTAGCGAGCGCCTTTAAAGAAAAACTGTTTTTT. Combining the CDR3 with reference TRBV7-2 and TRBJ1-4 gives the whole variable domain GAGVSQSPSNKVTEKGKDVELRCDPISGHTALYWYRQSLGQGLEFLIYFQGNSAPDKSGLPSDRFSAERTGGSVSTLTIQRTQQEDSAVYLCASSLASAFKEKLFFGSGTQLSVL.

The chain couples TRBV30 to TRBJ1-4; D remains unclear. CDR1 and CDR2 (germline): GTSNPN, SVGIG (reference sequence). The CDR3 has 13 residues. The germline V and J ends were trimmed by 0 bases and 8 bases, with 10 bases remaining between them. In nucleotides, the CDR3 is TGTGCCTGGAGTGTCGCGGGTCGGGAAAAACTGTTTTTT. Translating gives CAWSVAGREKLFF. The full variable domain, completed using reference TRBV30 and TRBJ1-4, is SQTIHQWPATLVQPVGSPLSLECTVEGTSNPNLYWYRQAAGRGLQLLFYSVGIGQISSEVPQNLSASRPQDRQFILSSKKLLLSDSGFYLCAWSVAGREKLFFGSGTQLSVL.

The gene calls are TRBV4-1 and TRBJ1-2; unclear D gene. CDR3 length: 13 amino acids. V dropped 2 bases and J dropped 10 bases, with 14 bases sitting between them. Germline lookup yields CDR1 MGHRA and CDR2 YSYEKL. The CDR3 here is CASSQQVSFDYTF. As DNA, the CDR3 is TGCGCCAGCAGCCAACAGGTGTCATTTGACTACACCTTC.

This sequence joins TRBV19 and TRBJ1-5; TRBD1 aligns across 9 bases. The CDR3 runs to 16 residues. CDR1 is LNHDA and CDR2 is SQIVND in the germline V gene (reference sequence). Trimming at V came to 6 bases and at J to 1 base, leaving 7 bases not matched to a gene. The CDR3 here is CASRLQGAISNQPQHF. The CDR3 DNA is TGTGCCAGTAGGTTACAGGGGGCAATCAGCAATCAGCCCCAGCATTTT.

The chain carries TRBV3-1 (or the pseudogene TRBV3-2) and TRBJ2-7; D possibly uses TRBD1 or TRBD2 (5 bases each). Germline CDR1 LGHDT, CDR2 YNNKEL (reference sequence). Deletions cut 10 bases from V and 4 bases from J, with 23 bases between. The CDR3 contains 15 residues. The CDR3 sequence is CATPRGETGRYEQYF. CDR3 bases: TGTGCCACCCCAAGGGGAGAAACAGGTCGATACGAGCAGTACTTC.

This clone was detected once. This chain joins TRBV10-1 and TRBJ1-5; D might be TRBD1 (6 bases). The length of the CDR3 is 14 residues. Germline lookup yields CDR1 WNHNN and CDR2 SYGVQD (reference sequence). Trimming cost V 6 bases and J 4 bases, with 13 bases left between them. CDR3 region: CASRRGAANQPQHF. The CDR3, as DNA: TGCGCCAGCAGAAGGGGGGCAGCGAATCAGCCCCAGCATTTT.

The gene calls are TRBV6-5 and TRBJ1-4, with D possibly matching TRBD1 (5 bases). From germline, CDR1 is MNHEY and CDR2 SVGAGI. CDR3 length: 15 amino acids. Trimming removed 2 bases from V and 7 bases from J, with 14 bases in between. The CDR3 region is CASSYLGQGGEKLFF. In DNA, the CDR3 is TGTGCCAGCAGTTACCTCGGGCAGGGCGGTGAAAAACTGTTTTTT.

The chain couples TRBV23-1 to TRBJ1-6, with a weak D call TRBD1 (5 bases). TRBV23-1 belongs to the ORF category, with a function that is uncertain. The length of the CDR3 is 11 residues. Written as DNA, the CDR3 is TGCGGGCCTAAGGAGGGGTCACCCCTCCACTTT. Amino acids: CGPKEGSPLHF.

The chain links TRBV7-7 to TRBJ1-1; D not resolved. CDR3 size: 12 residues. Germline lookup yields CDR1 SSHAT and CDR2 FNYEAQ (reference sequence). Between the trimmed V and J ends, which lost 11 bases and 0 bases, there was a span of 10 bases. The CDR3 region is CAGIRLNTEAFF. CDR3 coding DNA: TGTGCCGGGATCCGATTGAACACTGAAGCTTTCTTT.

The chain joins TRBV7-9 to TRBJ1-6; 7 bases fit TRBD1. The V and J ends lost 5 bases and 7 bases, in that order; junction bases with no gene match: 14. Germline-derived CDR1 and CDR2 are SEHNR and FQNEAQ (reference sequence). This CDR3 has 17 residues. The CDR3: CASSQTVERGRNSPLHF. The DNA for the CDR3 is TGTGCCAGCAGCCAAACGGTCGAGAGGGGGCGAAATTCACCCCTCCACTTT.

This chain joins TRBV5-1 and TRBJ2-7, with 9 bases that match TRBD1. There are 14 residues in the CDR3. V was pared by 5 bases and J by 0 bases, with 3 bases of the junction left unmatched. Germline V lookup: CDR1 SGHRS, CDR2 YFSETQ. CDR3 protein: CASSQGQGSYEQYF. CDR3 nucleotides: TGCGCCAGCAGTCAGGGACAGGGCTCCTACGAGCAGTACTTC.

V gene TRBV27 combines with J gene TRBJ1-1, with 9 positions matching TRBD1. The CDR3 covers 13 residues. From germline, CDR1 is MNHEY and CDR2 SMNVEV (reference sequence). V shed 5 bases, J shed 6 bases, and the junction held 4 bases outside the gene matches. CDR3 loop: CASSLQGAAEAFF. CDR3 in DNA: TGTGCCAGCAGTCTACAGGGGGCCGCTGAAGCTTTCTTT.

The chain uses TRBV12-3 or TRBV12-4 and TRBJ1-3; D is uncertain. This CDR3 has 12 amino acids. With 3 bases removed from V and 6 bases from J, the gap between germline ends came to 6 bases. The CDR3 region has the DNA TGTGCCAGCAGTTTTGGTCAAAACACCATATATTTT. As protein: CASSFGQNTIYF.

This clone was seen only once. The chain combines TRBV13 with TRBJ2-3; D remains unclear. V was clipped by 0 bases and J by 3 bases, with 7 bases between them. Germline V lookup: CDR1 PRHDT, CDR2 FYEKMQ (reference sequence). CDR3 length: 14 amino acids. The CDR3 nucleotides are TGTGCCAGCAGCTTAGGGCCGCGGACAGATACGCAGTATTTT. This translates into CASSLGPRTDTQYF.

The rearrangement links TRBV7-2 to TRBJ2-3; no definite D call. Germline CDR1 and CDR2: SGHTA and FQGNSA. Trimming took off 7 bases at V and 4 bases at J, with 21 bases between the two ends. This CDR3 has 16 residues. The CDR3 DNA is TGTGCCAGCACCAGGACGGTTGGATTTGGGGCAGATACGCAGTATTTT. Residues: CASTRTVGFGADTQYF.

This chain links TRBV5-4 with TRBJ2-7; D tentatively fits TRBD1 or TRBD2 (5 bases each). Trimming removed 6 bases from V and 2 bases from J, with 21 bases in between. Germline V gene data show CDR1 as SGHNT and CDR2 as YYREEE (reference sequence). This CDR3 is 16 amino acids long. CDR3 nucleotides: TGTGCCAGCACCCGGAGGCCGGATAGGGACCCCTACGAGCAGTACTTC. Its translation is CASTRRPDRDPYEQYF.

This chain uses TRBV6-5 with TRBJ2-2, with 7 nucleotides matching TRBD2. The CDR3 has 14 residues. V gave up 5 bases and J gave up 7 bases; unmatched junction bases: 7. Germline CDR1 is MNHEY and CDR2 is SVGAGI. The CDR3 loop reads CASSRTSRGGELFF. The CDR3 bases are TGTGCCAGCAGTAGGACTAGTCGGGGCGGGGAGCTGTTTTTT.

The chain is built from TRBV24-1 and TRBJ1-6; 7 positions agree with TRBD1. The V and J ends lost 3 bases and 5 bases, in that order; junction bases with no gene match: 24. Per germline, CDR1 KGHDR and CDR2 SFDVKD. The CDR3 loop spans 22 amino acids. The chain's CDR3 is CATSDDDDRAYEGSRNNSPLHF. For the CDR3, the DNA is TGTGCCACCAGTGATGACGATGACAGGGCCTACGAAGGGAGCCGTAATAATTCACCCCTCCACTTT.

The genes are TRBV3-1 (or the pseudogene TRBV3-2) and TRBJ2-1; possibly TRBD1 for D (5 bases). Trimming shortened V by 4 bases and J by 9 bases, and 16 bases separated the two germline ends. The CDR3 is 14 residues long. Germline CDR1 and CDR2: LGHDT and YNNKEL (reference sequence). The CDR3 reads CASSPRGRGGEQFF. CDR3 nucleotide sequence: TGTGCCAGCAGCCCTCGAGGTAGGGGTGGTGAGCAGTTCTTC.